This TCR beta chain emerged from a study of CD8 T cells in Susac syndrome. RNA amounts of roughly 0.45 to 1 ug underwent reverse transcription with random hexamers. Multiplex PCR with immunoSEQ amplified the TCR beta CDR3 across 54 Vbeta and 13 Jbeta. MiXCR, applied by TCRdb to the immunoSEQ multiplex PCR reads, yields one record per CDR3 protein. The table shows over 100,000 distinct CDR3 sequences, with 85% to 95% occurring only once. From blood CD8+ and CD4+ T cells, the TCR beta chain was sequenced. Negative isolation was used for CD8+ and CD4+ T cells and FACS enrichment for TEMRA cells. This CDR3 is 16 amino acids long. Germline V gives CDR1 LGHNA, CDR2 YSLEER. V lost 0 bases and J 2 bases, leaving 8 bases between the germline ends.

The chain uses TRBV4-3 and TRBJ2-6, with a tentative D call TRBD1 (6 bases). The specimen sequenced was CD8+ T cells from PBMCs. The receptor's source is a human donor in good health. CDR3 amino acids: CASSQDPGAGANVLTF. The DNA of the CDR3 is TGCGCCAGCAGCCAAGATCCAGGGGCTGGGGCCAACGTCCTGACTTTC.